This record looks at one T cell receptor beta chain sequence and its context. Study processing details: Using reference gene primer amplification, nucleated cell counts were estimated. Clones were read by immunoSEQ multiplex PCR, and TCRdb kept only the in-frame ones, dropping some. Clonal size and the V and J genes are those of that table, whereas D and trimming came from the DNA. The sample has roughly 230,000 clones, roughly 86% seen once. Enrolled through a virtual design, the participants were between roughly 18 and 90 years of age and came from about two dozen US areas. Assignments of participants to cohorts depended upon their own reported clinical history. The V end lost 6 bases, the J end lost 0 bases, and 9 bases lay between the germline ends. CDR3 length: 13 amino acids. The germline CDR1 and CDR2 sequences are GTSNPN and SVGIG (reference sequence). This sample stems from a study of blood T cell repertoires in COVID-19.

The chain recombines TRBV30 with TRBJ1-3; the D gene is possibly TRBD1 (6 bases). The material sequenced was PBMCs or T cells enriched from blood (not recorded which). The TCR originated in a woman in her 30s with acute COVID-19. CDR3 nucleotides: TGTGCCTGCACCAGGGGCTCTGGAAACACCATATATTTT. Translating gives CACTRGSGNTIYF.